This T cell receptor (beta chain) stems from a study of blood T cell repertoires in COVID-19. Overall study context: The samples span acute and convalescent COVID-19 from the United States, Italy and Spain. T cells, B-cell-depleted T cells, or PBMCs supplied cDNA or gDNA.

Authors' methods: The assay estimated nucleated cells by amplifying reference gene primers. The repertoire was sequenced with immunoSEQ multiplex PCR; TCRdb's copy has only in-frame clones and lacks some. That table is the source of V, J and clone size, and D and trimming were worked out from the DNA. In the table there are under 120,000 clones, approximately 92% of which are singletons. The length of the CDR3 is 16 residues. V dropped 0 bases and J dropped 5; count of bases not matched to a gene: 6. Looked up from germline, CDR1 is MNHEY and CDR2 is SVGAGI. Sequencing was done on a sample of peripheral blood. The rearrangement links TRBV6-5 to TRBJ2-2; the match to TRBD1 covers 7 bases. This receptor was obtained from a woman aged 80 or over with acute or convalescent COVID-19. CDR3 region: CASSYSQWGQTGELFF. The CDR3 nucleotides are TGTGCCAGCAGTTACTCCCAGTGGGGACAGACCGGGGAGCTGTTTTTT.